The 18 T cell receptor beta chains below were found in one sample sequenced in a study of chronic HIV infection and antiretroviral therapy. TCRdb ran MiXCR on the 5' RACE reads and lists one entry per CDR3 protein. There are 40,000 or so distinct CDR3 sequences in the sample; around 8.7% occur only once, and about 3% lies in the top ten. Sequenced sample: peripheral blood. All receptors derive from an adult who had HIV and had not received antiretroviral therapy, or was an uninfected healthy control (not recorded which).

CDR3 in DNA: TGTGCCAGCAGCTTAACCCGGATATCCTCCACGCAGTATTTT. As protein: CASSLTRISSTQYF. The chain recombines TRBV7-2 with TRBJ2-3; D is unresolved. The CDR3 length is 14 residues. Trimming removed 2 bases from V and 9 bases from J, with 15 bases in between. The germline gives CDR1 SGHTA, CDR2 FQGNSA.

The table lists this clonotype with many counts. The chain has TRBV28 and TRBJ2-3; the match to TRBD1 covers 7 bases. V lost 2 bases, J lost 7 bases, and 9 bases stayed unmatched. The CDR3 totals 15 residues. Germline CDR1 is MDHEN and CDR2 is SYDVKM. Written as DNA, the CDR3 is TGTGCCAGCAGTTTACTCGGTACAGGGGATCATACGCAGTATTTT. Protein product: CASSLLGTGDHTQYF.

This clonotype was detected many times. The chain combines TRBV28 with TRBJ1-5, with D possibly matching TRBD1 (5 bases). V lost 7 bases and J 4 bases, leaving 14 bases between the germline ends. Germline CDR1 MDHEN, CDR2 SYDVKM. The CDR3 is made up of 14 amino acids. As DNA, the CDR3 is TGTGCCAGCAATGAGGGGCTACAAAATCAGCCCCAGCATTTT. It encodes CASNEGLQNQPQHF. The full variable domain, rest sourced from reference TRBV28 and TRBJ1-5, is DVKVTQSSRYLVKRTGEKVFLECVQDMDHENMFWYRQDPGLGLRLIYFSYDVKMKEKGDIPEGYSVSREKKERFSLILESASTNQTSMYLCASNEGLQNQPQHFGDGTRLSIL.

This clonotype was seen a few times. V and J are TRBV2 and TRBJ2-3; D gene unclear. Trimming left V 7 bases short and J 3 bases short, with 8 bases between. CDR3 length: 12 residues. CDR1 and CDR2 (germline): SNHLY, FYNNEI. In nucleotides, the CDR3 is TGTGCCAGCAATGAGGAGACAGATACGCAGTATTTT. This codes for CASNEETDTQYF.

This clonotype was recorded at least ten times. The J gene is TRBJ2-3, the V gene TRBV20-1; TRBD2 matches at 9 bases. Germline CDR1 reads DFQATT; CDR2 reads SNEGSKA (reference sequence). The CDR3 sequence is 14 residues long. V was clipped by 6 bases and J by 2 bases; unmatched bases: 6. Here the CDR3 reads CSAKLAGLTDTQYF. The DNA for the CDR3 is TGCAGTGCGAAGCTAGCGGGACTCACAGATACGCAGTATTTT.

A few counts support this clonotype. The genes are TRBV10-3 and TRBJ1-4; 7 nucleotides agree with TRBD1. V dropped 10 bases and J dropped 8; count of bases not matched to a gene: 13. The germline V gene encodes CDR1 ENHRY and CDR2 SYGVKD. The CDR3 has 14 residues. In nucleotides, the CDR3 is TGTGCCAGCCGAACAGGGGAAGGCGAGGAAAAACTGTTTTTT. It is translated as CASRTGEGEEKLFF.

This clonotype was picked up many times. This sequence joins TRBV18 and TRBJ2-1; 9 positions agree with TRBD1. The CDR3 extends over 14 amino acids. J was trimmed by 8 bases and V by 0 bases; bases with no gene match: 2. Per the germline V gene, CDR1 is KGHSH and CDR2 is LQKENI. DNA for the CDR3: TGTGCCAGCTCACCACCCGGACAGGGGTATGAGCAGTTCTTC. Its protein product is CASSPPGQGYEQFF.

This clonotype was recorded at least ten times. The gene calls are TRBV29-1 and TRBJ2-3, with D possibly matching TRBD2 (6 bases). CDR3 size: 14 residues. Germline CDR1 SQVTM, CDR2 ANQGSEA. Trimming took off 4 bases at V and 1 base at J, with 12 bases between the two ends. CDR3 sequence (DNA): TGCAGCGTTGGATGGAGGGCTCGCACAGATACGCAGTATTTT. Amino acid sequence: CSVGWRARTDTQYF.

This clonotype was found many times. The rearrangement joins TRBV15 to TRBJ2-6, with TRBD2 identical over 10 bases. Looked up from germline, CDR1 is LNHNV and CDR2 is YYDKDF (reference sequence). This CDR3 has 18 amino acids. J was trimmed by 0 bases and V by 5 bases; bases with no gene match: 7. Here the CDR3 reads CATSALGLADSGANVLTF. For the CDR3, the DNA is TGTGCCACCAGCGCCCTTGGACTAGCGGACTCTGGGGCCAACGTCCTGACTTTC.

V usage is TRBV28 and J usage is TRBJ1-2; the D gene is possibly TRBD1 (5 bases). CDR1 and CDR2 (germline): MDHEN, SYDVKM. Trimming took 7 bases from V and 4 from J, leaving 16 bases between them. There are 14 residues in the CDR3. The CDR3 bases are TGTGCCAGCATTACAGGCGCCGATAGCTATGGCTACACCTTC. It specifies CASITGADSYGYTF.

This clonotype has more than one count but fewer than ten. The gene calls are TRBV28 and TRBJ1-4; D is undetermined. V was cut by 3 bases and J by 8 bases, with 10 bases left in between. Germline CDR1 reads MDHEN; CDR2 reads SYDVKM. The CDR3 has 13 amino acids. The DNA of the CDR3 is TGTGCCAGCAGTTTTTTATTGTCAGAAAAACTGTTTTTT. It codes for CASSFLLSEKLFF.

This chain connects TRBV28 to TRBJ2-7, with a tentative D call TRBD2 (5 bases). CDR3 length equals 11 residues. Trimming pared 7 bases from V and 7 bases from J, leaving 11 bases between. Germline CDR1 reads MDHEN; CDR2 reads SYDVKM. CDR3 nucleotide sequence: TGTGCCAGCAACGGGGTAGCGGAGCAGTACTTC. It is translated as CASNGVAEQYF.

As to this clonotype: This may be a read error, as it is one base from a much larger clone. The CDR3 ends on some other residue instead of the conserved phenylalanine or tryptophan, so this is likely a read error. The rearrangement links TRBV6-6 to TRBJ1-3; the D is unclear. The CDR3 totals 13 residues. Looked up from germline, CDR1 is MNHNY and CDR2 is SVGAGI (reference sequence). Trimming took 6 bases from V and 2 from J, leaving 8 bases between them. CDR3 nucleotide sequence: TGTGCCAGCAGGGTACCGACTGGAAACACCATATATTGT. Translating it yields CASRVPTGNTIYC.

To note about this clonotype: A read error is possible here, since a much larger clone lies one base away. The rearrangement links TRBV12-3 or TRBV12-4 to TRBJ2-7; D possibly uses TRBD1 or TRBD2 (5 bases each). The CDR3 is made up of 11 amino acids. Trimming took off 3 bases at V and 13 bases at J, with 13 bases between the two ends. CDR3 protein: CASSLGTQNYF. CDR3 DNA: TGTGCCAGCAGTTTGGGGACCCAGAACTACTTC.

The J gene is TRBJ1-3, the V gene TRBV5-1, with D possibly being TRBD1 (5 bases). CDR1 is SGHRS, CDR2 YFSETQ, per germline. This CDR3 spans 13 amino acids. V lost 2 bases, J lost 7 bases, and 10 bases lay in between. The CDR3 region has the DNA TGCGCCAGCAGCTTATCAGGGACCAACACCATATATTTT. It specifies CASSLSGTNTIYF.

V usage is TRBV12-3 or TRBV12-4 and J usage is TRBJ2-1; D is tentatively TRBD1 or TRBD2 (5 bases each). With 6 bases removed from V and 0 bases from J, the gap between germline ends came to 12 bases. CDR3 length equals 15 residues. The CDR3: CASRWDAPSYNEQFF. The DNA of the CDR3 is TGTGCCAGCAGGTGGGACGCCCCCTCCTACAATGAGCAGTTCTTC.

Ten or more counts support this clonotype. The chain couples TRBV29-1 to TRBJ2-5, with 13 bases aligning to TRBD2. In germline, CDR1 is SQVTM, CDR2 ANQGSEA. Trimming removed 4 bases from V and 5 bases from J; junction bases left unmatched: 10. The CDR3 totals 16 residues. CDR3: CSVVRLAGGFRETQYF. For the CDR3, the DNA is TGCAGCGTTGTACGACTAGCGGGAGGATTTAGGGAGACCCAGTACTTC. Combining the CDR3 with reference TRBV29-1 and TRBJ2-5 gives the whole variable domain SAVISQKPSRDICQRGTSLTIQCQVDSQVTMMFWYRQQPGQSLTLIATANQGSEATYESGFVIDKFPISRPNLTFSTLTVSNMSPEDSSIYLCSVVRLAGGFRETQYFGPGTRLLVL.

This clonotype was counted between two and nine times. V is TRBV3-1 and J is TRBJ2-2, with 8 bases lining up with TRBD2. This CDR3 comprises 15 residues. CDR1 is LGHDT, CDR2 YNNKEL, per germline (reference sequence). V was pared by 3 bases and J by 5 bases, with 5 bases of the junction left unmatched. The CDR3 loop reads CASSHREGWTGELFF. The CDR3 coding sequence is TGTGCCAGCAGCCACCGGGAGGGGTGGACCGGGGAGCTGTTTTTT. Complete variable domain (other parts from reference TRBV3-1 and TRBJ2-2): DTAVSQTPKYLVTQMGNDKSIKCEQNLGHDTMYWYKQDSKKFLKIMFSYNNKELIINETVPNRFSPKSPDKAHLNLHINSLELGDSAVYFCASSHREGWTGELFFGEGSRLTVL.